The 28 T cell receptor beta chains below come from one sample, sequenced in a study of blood T cell repertoires in COVID-19. Clones were sequenced by immunoSEQ multiplex PCR, and TCRdb holds only the in-frame ones, with some missing. The sample lists around 130,000 clones, around nine tenths seen once, with under 6% in the top ten. Material: peripheral blood. The receptors derive from a human donor in a cohort sampled during active COVID-19.

The J gene is TRBJ1-1, the V gene TRBV7-9; the D is unclear. The CDR3 contains 15 residues. Germline values: CDR1 SEHNR, CDR2 FQNEAQ (reference sequence). V shed 2 bases and J shed 1 base, with 11 bases lying between them. CDR3 sequence: CASSLSSAWNTEAFF. The CDR3 DNA follows: TGTGCCAGCAGCTTAAGTTCCGCGTGGAACACTGAAGCTTTCTTT.

The CDR3 region is CASSFDRRGAATYGYTF. CDR3 in DNA: TGTGCCAGCAGCTTTGACCGACGGGGGGCGGCAACTTATGGCTACACCTTC. The chain is built from TRBV7-9 and TRBJ1-2, with a tentative D call TRBD1 (6 bases). Germline CDR1 SEHNR, CDR2 FQNEAQ (reference sequence). Trimming took 3 bases from V and 5 from J, leaving 22 bases between them. The CDR3 is 17 amino acids.

The chain has TRBV11-2 and TRBJ2-1, with D tentatively TRBD2 (6 bases). Germline loops: CDR1 SGHAT, CDR2 FQNNGV. The CDR3 length is 17 residues. Trimming removed 3 bases at V and 0 bases at J, with 15 bases between. CDR3 nucleotides: TGTGCCAGCAGCTTTCGGAGGGCCTCCAGCTCCTACAATGAGCAGTTCTTC. Encoded protein: CASSFRRASSSYNEQFF.

This chain links TRBV10-3 with TRBJ1-3; D is ambiguous. Germline-derived CDR1 and CDR2 are ENHRY and SYGVKD. The V gene lost 5 bases and the J gene lost 0 bases, with 14 bases spanning the gap. The CDR3 is 16 amino acids. CDR3 nucleotides: TGTGCCATCAGTCCCATTACGTACTCCTCTGGAAACACCATATATTTT. It yields the protein CAISPITYSSGNTIYF.

This clone was seen a handful of times. The J gene is TRBJ2-7, the V gene TRBV4-1; 9 bases fit TRBD2. Trimming at V came to 1 base and at J to 2 bases, leaving 9 bases not matched to a gene. There are 17 residues in the CDR3. CDR1 and CDR2 (germline): MGHRA, YSYEKL. The CDR3 loop is CASSQGALAGEPYEQYF. DNA of the CDR3: TGCGCCAGCAGCCAAGGCGCGTTAGCGGGGGAGCCCTACGAGCAGTACTTC.

The genes are TRBV28 and TRBJ1-1, with 9 bases lining up with TRBD1. Germline V CDR1 and CDR2: MDHEN, SYDVKM. Trimming cost V 5 bases and J 6 bases; bases outside gene matches: 10. The CDR3 runs to 15 residues. CDR3 protein: CASSTPGQGSSEAFF. The CDR3, as DNA: TGTGCCAGCAGTACCCCGGGACAGGGAAGTTCTGAAGCTTTCTTT.

The rearrangement joins TRBV23-1 to TRBJ1-2; D might be TRBD1 (6 bases). TRBV23-1 is an ORF, with its function uncertain. This CDR3 contains 12 residues. CDR3 sequence: CAPAQGCYGYTF. Here the CDR3 DNA reads TGCGCTCCGGCCCAGGGGTGCTATGGCTACACCTTC.

V and J are TRBV12-3 or TRBV12-4 and TRBJ1-2; a possible D gene is TRBD1 (6 bases). Between the trimmed V and J ends, which lost 7 bases and 6 bases, there was a span of 12 bases. CDR3 size: 12 residues. For the CDR3, the DNA is TGTGCCAGCACCCGACAGGCAGATGGCTACACCTTC. It specifies CASTRQADGYTF.

The V and J genes are TRBV11-2 and TRBJ1-6, with a tentative D call TRBD1 (6 bases). The CDR3 runs 14 residues. From germline, CDR1 is SGHAT and CDR2 FQNNGV. V gave up 1 base and J gave up 7 bases, with 8 bases separating them. The CDR3 DNA reads as TGTGCCAGCAGCTTAGGACAGGAAAATTCACCCCTCCACTTT. It encodes CASSLGQENSPLHF.

J is TRBJ2-5 and V is TRBV7-9, with D perhaps matching TRBD2 (6 bases). Trimming took off 3 bases at V and 5 bases at J, with 7 bases between the two ends. Germline CDR1 SEHNR, CDR2 FQNEAQ (reference sequence). This CDR3 region has 12 residues. CDR3 coding DNA: TGTGCCAGCAGCTTTGGGGGGGAGACCCAGTACTTC. Its protein product is CASSFGGETQYF.

V usage is TRBV7-9 and J usage is TRBJ1-1; the match to TRBD1 covers 8 bases. Germline trimming cut 4 bases from V and 3 bases from J; bases unmatched to any gene: 4. Germline V lookup: CDR1 SEHNR, CDR2 FQNEAQ (reference sequence). CDR3 length: 14 residues. CDR3 nucleotides: TGTGCCAGCAGCTCGACAGGGGCCGACACTGAAGCTTTCTTT. Its protein product is CASSSTGADTEAFF.

The V gene is TRBV5-8, the J gene TRBJ2-5; 9 nucleotides agree with TRBD1. CDR1 is SGHTS and CDR2 is YDEGEE in the germline V gene. The CDR3 runs 16 residues. V shed 4 bases, J shed 7 bases, and the junction held 14 bases outside the gene matches. In DNA form, the CDR3 reads TGTGCCAGCAGCGGGCGGGACAGGGCCGAAGGAGGGACCCAGTACTTC. This sequence encodes CASSGRDRAEGGTQYF. Using reference TRBV5-8 and TRBJ2-5 for the parts outside the CDR3, the full variable domain is EAGVTQSPTHLIKTRGQQATLRCSPISGHTSVYWYQQALGLGLQFLLWYDEGEERNRGNFPPRFSGRQFPNYSSELNVNALELEDSALYLCASSGRDRAEGGTQYFGPGTRLLVL.

V gene TRBV24-1 combines with J gene TRBJ2-1; 10 bases match TRBD2. The CDR3 is made up of 17 amino acids. The V and J ends lost 3 bases and 8 bases, in that order; junction bases with no gene match: 12. From germline, CDR1 is KGHDR and CDR2 SFDVKD. CDR3 DNA sequence: TGTGCCACCAGTGATCCCTCTAGCGGGAGCAGTCTCCATGAGCAGTTCTTC. Amino acid sequence: CATSDPSSGSSLHEQFF.

The chain couples TRBV9 to TRBJ2-1; TRBD2 matches 11 bases. Trimming at V came to 3 bases and at J to 8 bases, leaving 7 bases not matched to a gene. Looked up from germline, CDR1 is SGDLS and CDR2 is YYNGEE. CDR3 size: 15 residues. The CDR3 loop reads CASSGSGGALHEQFF. CDR3 sequence (DNA): TGTGCCAGCAGCGGTAGCGGGGGGGCCCTGCATGAGCAGTTCTTC.

The rearrangement links TRBV11-1 to TRBJ2-1; D might be TRBD1 (5 bases). The CDR3 covers 15 residues. The germline CDR1 and CDR2 sequences are SGHAT and FQDESV (reference sequence). Trimming took 2 bases from V and 0 from J, leaving 8 bases between them. The CDR3 reads CASSLRDSSYNEQFF. The CDR3 DNA sequence: TGTGCCAGCAGCTTACGCGACAGCTCCTACAATGAGCAGTTCTTC.

CDR3 amino acids: CASSREGAKETQYF. The CDR3 nucleotides are TGCGCCAGCAGTCGGGAGGGGGCCAAAGAGACCCAGTACTTC. The chain joins TRBV5-1 to TRBJ2-5; D might be TRBD2 (8 bases). The CDR3 covers 14 residues. V was cut by 5 bases and J by 3 bases, with 14 bases left in between. Germline V gene sequence: CDR1 SGHRS, CDR2 YFSETQ.

The V gene is TRBV30, the J gene TRBJ2-6; D remains ambiguous. The length of the CDR3 is 14 residues. V was trimmed by 1 base and J by 0 bases, leaving 4 bases between them. Germline V gives CDR1 GTSNPN, CDR2 SVGIG (reference sequence). CDR3 sequence: CAWSALSGANVLTF. CDR3 bases: TGTGCCTGGAGTGCCCTCTCTGGGGCCAACGTCCTGACTTTC.

The genes are TRBV27 and TRBJ1-5; TRBD1 aligns across 7 bases. This CDR3 comprises 14 residues. The germline CDR1 and CDR2 sequences are MNHEY and SMNVEV (reference sequence). V lost 7 bases to trimming and J lost 0 bases; unmatched junction nucleotides: 3. This CDR3 is CASMDRYSNQPQHF. The CDR3 DNA is TGTGCCAGCATGGACAGGTATAGCAATCAGCCCCAGCATTTT.

This chain joins TRBV18 and TRBJ2-7; 9 bases match TRBD1. CDR3 length equals 14 residues. Trimming took 2 bases from V and 3 from J; bases not matched to a gene: 2. The V gene's germline CDR1 is KGHSH and CDR2 LQKENI. CDR3 bases: TGTGCCAGCTCACCAAAGGGACAGGGCTACGAGCAGTACTTC. Amino acid sequence: CASSPKGQGYEQYF.

This sequence joins TRBV6-1 and TRBJ2-3; the match to TRBD1 covers 7 bases. Per the germline V gene, CDR1 is MNHNS and CDR2 is SASEGT. The CDR3 runs 15 residues. Unmatched junction bases numbered 4, after V lost 2 bases and J lost 2 bases. CDR3: CASSERGQLTDTQYF. The CDR3 nucleotides are TGTGCCAGCAGTGAAAGGGGACAGCTCACAGATACGCAGTATTTT.

The chain recombines TRBV5-1 with TRBJ2-5; TRBD2 matches 11 bases. Germline-derived CDR1 and CDR2 are SGHRS and YFSETQ. The junction had 7 bases not matched to a gene; V was cut back by 4 bases and J by 2 bases. The CDR3 is made up of 16 amino acids. The CDR3 protein is CASSPGLAGGQETQYF. The CDR3 region has the DNA TGCGCCAGCAGCCCCGGGCTAGCGGGGGGTCAAGAGACCCAGTACTTC.

The chain uses TRBV7-8 and TRBJ2-5; 7 positions match TRBD1. J lost 1 base, V lost 3 bases, and 2 bases had no gene match. Germline assignment: CDR1 SGHVS and CDR2 FQNEAQ. The CDR3 has 14 amino acids. This chain's CDR3 is CASSFRDSQETQYF. Written as DNA, the CDR3 is TGTGCCAGCAGCTTCCGGGACAGCCAAGAGACCCAGTACTTC.

The chain couples TRBV4-2 to TRBJ1-5; D not certain. V lost 1 base and J lost 4, with 11 bases in between. Germline V gene lookup returns CDR1 LGHNA and CDR2 YNFKEQ. The CDR3 covers 15 residues. CDR3 coding DNA: TGTGCCAGCAGCCAAGGGCCAGACATAAATCAGCCCCAGCATTTT. This translates into CASSQGPDINQPQHF.

V and J are TRBV28 and TRBJ1-1; D uncertain. Trimming removed 6 bases at V and 4 bases at J, with 15 bases between. This CDR3 spans 14 amino acids. From germline, CDR1 is MDHEN and CDR2 SYDVKM. The CDR3 nucleotides are TGTGCCAGCAGCCAAGGTCCCGGGGTCACTGAAGCTTTCTTT. This gives the protein CASSQGPGVTEAFF.

This rearrangement joins TRBV27 to TRBJ2-7; possibly TRBD1 for D (6 bases). CDR3 length: 14 amino acids. V was shortened by 3 bases and J by 0 bases, with 9 bases between the two germline ends. Germline V gene lookup returns CDR1 MNHEY and CDR2 SMNVEV (reference sequence). DNA of the CDR3: TGTGCCAGCAGTTTGTGGGGGCCCTCCTACGAGCAGTACTTC. Translating gives CASSLWGPSYEQYF.

The rearrangement uses TRBV10-3 and TRBJ2-1, with 11 nucleotides matching TRBD2. Germline V gives CDR1 ENHRY, CDR2 SYGVKD. The CDR3 covers 17 residues. V dropped 2 bases and J dropped 5; count of bases not matched to a gene: 8. The CDR3 bases are TGTGCCATCAGTGAGATAGCGGGGGGGTTTCTTGACAATGAGCAGTTCTTC. Translating gives CAISEIAGGFLDNEQFF.

The rearrangement links TRBV2 to TRBJ2-1; tentatively, D is TRBD1 (5 bases). V lost 6 bases to trimming and J lost 0 bases, with 9 bases between them. This CDR3 comprises 14 residues. Germline V lookup: CDR1 SNHLY, CDR2 FYNNEI. The CDR3 DNA is TGTGCCAGCAGGGGGCAAGGCTCCTACAATGAGCAGTTCTTC. Encoded protein: CASRGQGSYNEQFF.

This clone was detected a few times. This rearrangement joins TRBV28 to TRBJ1-4; 11 nucleotides align to TRBD1. V shed 6 bases, J shed 6 bases, and the junction held 6 bases outside the gene matches. The germline V gene has CDR1 MDHEN and CDR2 SYDVKM. This CDR3 has 15 amino acids. The CDR3: CASSRGTGGDEKLFF. The CDR3 DNA is TGTGCCAGCAGCCGTGGGACAGGGGGTGATGAAAAACTGTTTTTT.